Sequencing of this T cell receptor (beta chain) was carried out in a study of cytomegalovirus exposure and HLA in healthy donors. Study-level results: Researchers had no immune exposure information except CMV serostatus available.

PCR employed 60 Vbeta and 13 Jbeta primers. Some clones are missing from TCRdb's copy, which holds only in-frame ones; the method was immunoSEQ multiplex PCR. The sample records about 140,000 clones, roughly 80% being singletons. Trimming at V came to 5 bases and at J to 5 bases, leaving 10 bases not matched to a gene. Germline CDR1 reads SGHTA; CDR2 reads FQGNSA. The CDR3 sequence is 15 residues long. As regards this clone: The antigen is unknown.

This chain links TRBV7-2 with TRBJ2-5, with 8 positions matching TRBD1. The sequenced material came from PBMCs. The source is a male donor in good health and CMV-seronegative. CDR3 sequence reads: CASSGRTGLGETQYF. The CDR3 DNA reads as TGTGCCAGCAGCGGACGGACAGGGTTGGGGGAGACCCAGTACTTC. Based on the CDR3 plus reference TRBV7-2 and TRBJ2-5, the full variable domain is GAGVSQSPSNKVTEKGKDVELRCDPISGHTALYWYRQSLGQGLEFLIYFQGNSAPDKSGLPSDRFSAERTGGSVSTLTIQRTQQEDSAVYLCASSGRTGLGETQYFGPGTRLLVL.